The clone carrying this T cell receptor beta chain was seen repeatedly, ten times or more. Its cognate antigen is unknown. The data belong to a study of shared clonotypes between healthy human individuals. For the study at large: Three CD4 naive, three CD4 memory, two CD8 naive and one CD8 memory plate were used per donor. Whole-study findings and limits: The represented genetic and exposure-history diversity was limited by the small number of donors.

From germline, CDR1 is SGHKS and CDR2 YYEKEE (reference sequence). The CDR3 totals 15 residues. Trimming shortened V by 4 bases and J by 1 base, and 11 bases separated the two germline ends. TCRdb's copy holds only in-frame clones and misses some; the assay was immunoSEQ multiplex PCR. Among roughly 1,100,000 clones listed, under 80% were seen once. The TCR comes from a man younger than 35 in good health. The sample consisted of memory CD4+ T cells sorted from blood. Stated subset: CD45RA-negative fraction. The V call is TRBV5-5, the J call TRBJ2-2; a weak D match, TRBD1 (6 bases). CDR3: CASSTGHWNTGELFF. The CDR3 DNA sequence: TGTGCCAGCAGCACGGGACATTGGAACACCGGGGAGCTGTTTTTT.